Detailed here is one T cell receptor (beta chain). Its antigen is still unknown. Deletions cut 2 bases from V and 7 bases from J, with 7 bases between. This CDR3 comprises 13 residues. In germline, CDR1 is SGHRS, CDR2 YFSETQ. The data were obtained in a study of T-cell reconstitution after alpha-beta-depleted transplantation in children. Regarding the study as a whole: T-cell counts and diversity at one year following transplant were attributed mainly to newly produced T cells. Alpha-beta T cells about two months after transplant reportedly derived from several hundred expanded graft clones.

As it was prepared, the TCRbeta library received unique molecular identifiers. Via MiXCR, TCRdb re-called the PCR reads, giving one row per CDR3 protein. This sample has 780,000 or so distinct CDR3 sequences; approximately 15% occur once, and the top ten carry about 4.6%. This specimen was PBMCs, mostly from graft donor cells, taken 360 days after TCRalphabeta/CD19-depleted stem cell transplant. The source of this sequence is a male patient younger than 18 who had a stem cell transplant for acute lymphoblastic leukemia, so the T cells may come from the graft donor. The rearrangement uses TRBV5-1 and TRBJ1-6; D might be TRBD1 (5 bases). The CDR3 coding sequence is TGCGCCAGCAGCTTTGGGGCCAATTCACCCCTCCACTTT. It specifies CASSFGANSPLHF. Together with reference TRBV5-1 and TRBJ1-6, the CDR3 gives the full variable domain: KAGVTQTPRYLIKTRGQQVTLSCSPISGHRSVSWYQQTPGQGLQFLFEYFSETQRNKGNFPGRFSGRQFSNSRSEMNVSTLELGDSALYLCASSFGANSPLHFGNGTRLTVT.